This entry lists 6 T cell receptor beta chains sequenced from one sample in a study of blood T cell repertoires in COVID-19. The protocol was immunoSEQ multiplex PCR, while the TCRdb copy is restricted to in-frame clones and leaves out a portion. Among about 210,000 clones listed, about four fifths were seen once. Specimen: PBMCs or T cells enriched from blood (not recorded which). Receptor source: a woman aged 45 to 65 with acute COVID-19.

This chain connects TRBV4-3 to TRBJ2-7; 9 bases are shared with TRBD1. The CDR3 loop spans 20 amino acids. CDR1 and CDR2 from the germline V gene are LGHNA and YSLEER. V lost 0 bases and J lost 2; bases outside the gene matches: 17. The CDR3 loop reads CASSQDHTGGNRASPYEQYF. The CDR3 region has the DNA TGCGCCAGCAGCCAAGATCACACAGGGGGCAATCGGGCCTCCCCCTACGAGCAGTACTTC.

The J gene is TRBJ1-4, the V gene TRBV20-1; TRBD1 is a possible D gene (6 bases). The V end lost 3 bases, the J end lost 8 bases, and 13 bases lay between the germline ends. The germline gives CDR1 DFQATT, CDR2 SNEGSKA (reference sequence). CDR3 length: 13 residues. CDR3 sequence reads: CSASGQPGEKLFF. For the CDR3, the DNA is TGCAGTGCTAGTGGACAGCCTGGGGAAAAACTGTTTTTT.

V usage is TRBV18 and J usage is TRBJ1-2; TRBD1 agrees at 7 bases. The CDR3 extends over 13 amino acids. V was clipped by 8 bases and J by 4 bases; unmatched bases: 7. Germline CDR1 reads KGHSH; CDR2 reads LQKENI. For the CDR3, the DNA is TGTGCCAGCACCGGACAGGCCAGCTATGGCTACACCTTC. Its translation is CASTGQASYGYTF.

The chain is built from TRBV6-2 or TRBV6-3 and TRBJ2-1, with 7 bases that match TRBD2. Per the germline V gene, CDR1 is MNHEY and CDR2 is SVGEGT. The CDR3 loop spans 16 amino acids. Trimming removed 6 bases from V and 9 bases from J; junction bases left unmatched: 17. CDR3 in amino acids: CASRYHGGSREAEQFF. CDR3 bases: TGTGCCAGCAGATACCACGGGGGGTCAAGGGAGGCTGAGCAGTTCTTC.

The chain has TRBV7-2 and TRBJ2-5, with 9 bases fitting TRBD2. The CDR3 runs to 15 residues. After removal of 5 bases from V and 7 bases from J, the junction contained 11 bases not matched to a gene. Germline V gene data show CDR1 as SGHTA and CDR2 as FQGNSA. The CDR3 is CASSPSSGGGGTQYF. DNA of the CDR3: TGTGCCAGCAGCCCGAGTTCGGGCGGGGGGGGGACCCAGTACTTC.

The chain recombines TRBV5-1 with TRBJ2-2; D possibly corresponds to TRBD2 (6 bases). Germline CDR1 reads SGHRS; CDR2 reads YFSETQ. V dropped 1 base and J dropped 1 base, with 8 bases sitting between them. CDR3 size: 15 residues. The CDR3 region is CASSLYSGNTGELFF. The CDR3 region has the DNA TGCGCCAGCAGCTTGTATAGCGGGAACACCGGGGAGCTGTTTTTT.